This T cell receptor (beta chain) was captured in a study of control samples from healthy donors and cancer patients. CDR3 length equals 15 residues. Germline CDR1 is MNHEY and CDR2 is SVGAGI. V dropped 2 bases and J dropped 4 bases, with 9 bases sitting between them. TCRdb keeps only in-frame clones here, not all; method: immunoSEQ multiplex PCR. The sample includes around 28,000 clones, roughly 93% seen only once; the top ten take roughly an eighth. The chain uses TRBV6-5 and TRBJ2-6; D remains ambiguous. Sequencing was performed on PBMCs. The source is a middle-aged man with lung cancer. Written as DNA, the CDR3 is TGTGCCAGCAGTTACCATGGTTCCGGGGCCAACGTCCTGACTTTC. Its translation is CASSYHGSGANVLTF.